Here is one T cell receptor beta chain with its context. Its specific antigen is unknown. No clone much larger than this one lies a single base away; base qualities are absent. These data originate in a study of tumor-infiltrating lymphocytes in primary liver carcinoma listed by TCRdb under 2017. Concerning the study at large: Of the five patients (three men and two women, aged 30 to 69 years), four had hepatocellular carcinoma and one had combined HCC and intrahepatic cholangiocarcinoma. Each sample produced roughly 3.5 to 8 million productive TCRbeta reads, and read depth showed no significant difference between tissue types. The study combined TCRbeta repertoire sequencing, expression microarrays and whole-exome sequencing across five regions of each liver tumor, with adjacent normal tissue and blood. A total of approximately 35 specimens from 5 patients underwent TCRbeta repertoire sequencing, comprising roughly 25 tumor regions, 5 adjacent noncancerous liver tissues and 5 peripheral blood samples. To link TCRbeta repertoire diversity with the local molecular phenotype, the approximately 25 tumor region samples were profiled using Agilent mRNA microarrays. High reproducibility was observed for the technical replicate repertoires, with mean shared-clone rates near 0.89 and correlation coefficients above 0.95. The tumors of the five patients were staged as T1-T3 N0M0, with maximum diameters ranging from about 4.2 to 11 cm.

Without any cell sorting, total RNA and DNA were co-extracted from around 18-30 mg of bulk tissue using the AllPrep DNA/RNA mini kit. Between late 2015 and early 2016, roughly 5 patients in China with histopathologically diagnosed primary liver carcinoma had their tumors surgically resected. Patients had chronic HBV infection and were treatment-naive at sampling. Each tumor was sampled at five spatially separated regions: the superior, inferior, left-lateral and right-lateral poles and the tumor centre. Histological examination found more than 75% viable tumor cells in every tumor sample. Pieces of fresh tumor and adjacent tissue were cut in half, with one half kept in RNAlater at -80 degrees C and the other half sent for histology. The full study reports these points: Because sequencing covered only the TCR beta chain and unpaired alpha chains were not captured, true repertoire diversity is likely underestimated. Repertoire overlap was higher between tumor regions (mean around 35%) than tumor-adjacent (17%) or tumor-blood (roughly 14%) pairs, consistent with antigen-driven expansion. Only about 7-24% of top clones were found in all five regions of a tumor, suggesting spatial heterogeneity of tumor-infiltrating T cells. The top 250 clones made up a significantly larger repertoire fraction in tumors than in blood (p = 0.039). Bulk unsorted samples precluded comparing CD4+ and CD8+ T cell repertoires. Only a few patients were included in the study, and the authors note that the findings should be validated in a larger study.

TCRbeta-specific cDNA was reverse-transcribed from about 0.45 ug total RNA using a constant-region primer and ProtoScript II reverse transcriptase. TCRbeta libraries were built with three nested multiplex PCR rounds, a slightly modified ARM-PCR procedure. Sample barcodes and Illumina adapters were added in a final 25-cycle PCR with Deep VentR polymerase. Before sequencing, amplicons of 200-500 bp were purified from gel using a QIAquick gel extraction kit. TCRbeta amplicons were sequenced on an Illumina HiSeq 2500 with 250-bp paired-end reads. The original pipeline was this. Trimmomatic v0.33 was used to quality-trim the reads, and FLASH v1.2.11 was used to merge paired reads so that full CDR3 sequences could be recovered. V, D and J germline segments were assigned to the rearranged TCRbeta sequences using MiGEC v1.2.1b. Clonotype statistics and Shannon-Wiener diversity indices were calculated with VDJtools v1.0.0. Except for diversity analysis, only the 250 most abundant clonotypes of each sample were used in subsequent analyses to reduce sampling bias. TCRdb passed the public sequencing reads through fastp at Q25 and MiXCR, retaining productive beta sequences. Under each unique CDR3 protein, matching rows form one entry showing the most common genes and DNA. What appears here as the V and J calls and clone size reflects TCRdb's work, not the paper's. The sample table records 100,000 or so distinct CDR3 sequences; about three quarters of these occur just once. The top ten clones comprise roughly 10% of the sample.

The source of this sequence is an older woman with primary liver carcinoma and hepatitis B virus infection. The sample was liver tumor tissue from sampling region 5. Per the publication, the cell subset or site label means: tumor region T5, tumor centre.

The CDR3 protein sequence reads: CASSSGALGNQPQYF. The nucleotide sequence reads TGTGCCAGCAGTTCCGGGGCTTTGGGTAATCAGCCCCAGTATTTT. The chain is made from TRBV6-1 and TRBJ1-5; the D gene is possibly TRBD1 or TRBD2, each agreeing over 5 bases. The J call could be wrong; TRBJ2-3 is a better fit for the DNA end. CDR1 and CDR2 are read off the germline V gene as MNHNS and SASEGT. Taken from cysteine to phenylalanine, the CDR3 has 15 residues. Kept here is only the CDR3 DNA, which spans 45 bases and is read in frame from base 1.